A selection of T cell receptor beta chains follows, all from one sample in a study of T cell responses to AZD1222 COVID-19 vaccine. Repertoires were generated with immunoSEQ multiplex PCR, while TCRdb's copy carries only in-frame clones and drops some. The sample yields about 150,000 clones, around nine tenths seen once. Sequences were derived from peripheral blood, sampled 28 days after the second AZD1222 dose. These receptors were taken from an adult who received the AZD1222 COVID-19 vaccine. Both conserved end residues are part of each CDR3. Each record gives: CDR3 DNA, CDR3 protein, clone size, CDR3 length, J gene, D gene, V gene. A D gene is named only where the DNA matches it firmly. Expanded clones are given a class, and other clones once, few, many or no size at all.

CDR3 DNA: TGTGCCAGCTCACCACGGGAACCAATAGCCGATGAGCAGTTCTTC
CDR3 protein: CASSPREPIADEQFF
clone size: NA
CDR3 length: 15
J gene: TRBJ2-1
D gene: NA
V gene: TRBV18

CDR3 DNA: TGTGCCAGTACCGACGATTACCCCGGCGATGAGCAGTTCTTC
CDR3 protein: CASTDDYPGDEQFF
clone size: once
CDR3 length: 14
J gene: TRBJ2-1
D gene: NA
V gene: TRBV19

CDR3 DNA: TGTGCCAGCAGCCCCACCGCCCGCGACTATGGCTACACCTTC
CDR3 protein: CASSPTARDYGYTF
clone size: NA
CDR3 length: 14
J gene: TRBJ1-2
D gene: NA
V gene: TRBV27

CDR3 DNA: TGTGCCAGCTCGGGAGCGGGAGCATTCGCCGGGGAGCTGTTTTTT
CDR3 protein: CASSGAGAFAGELFF
clone size: NA
CDR3 length: 15
J gene: TRBJ2-2
D gene: TRBD2
V gene: TRBV18

CDR3 DNA: TGTGCCAGCAGCTTGGGTCGGGAGGGGGATACGCAGTATTTT
CDR3 protein: CASSLGREGDTQYF
clone size: few
CDR3 length: 14
J gene: TRBJ2-3
D gene: TRBD2
V gene: TRBV5-4

CDR3 DNA: TGTGCCAGCAGCGTAGGAGGGGAGCCGGGGTATGGCTACACCTTC
CDR3 protein: CASSVGGEPGYGYTF
clone size: NA
CDR3 length: 15
J gene: TRBJ1-2
D gene: NA
V gene: TRBV9

CDR3 DNA: TGTGCCAGCACCAGACTAGCGGGAGGGCCTGCGGGGACCGGGGAGCTGTTTTTT
CDR3 protein: CASTRLAGGPAGTGELFF
clone size: NA
CDR3 length: 18
J gene: TRBJ2-2
D gene: TRBD2
V gene: TRBV7-2

CDR3 DNA: TGTGCCTGGAGTGCCCTAGCGGGACGGGAGCAGTACTTC
CDR3 protein: CAWSALAGREQYF
clone size: NA
CDR3 length: 13
J gene: TRBJ2-7
D gene: TRBD2
V gene: TRBV30

CDR3 DNA: TGTGCCAGCAGCCTGACAGGGGGAGGGCTCGGGAATGAGCAGTTCTTC
CDR3 protein: CASSLTGGGLGNEQFF
clone size: NA
CDR3 length: 16
J gene: TRBJ2-1
D gene: TRBD1
V gene: TRBV7-9

CDR3 DNA: TGTGCCAGCAGCCTCGGACAGGGATATGGCTACACCTTC
CDR3 protein: CASSLGQGYGYTF
clone size: NA
CDR3 length: 13
J gene: TRBJ1-2
D gene: NA
V gene: TRBV21-1

CDR3 DNA: TGTGCCAGCAATGCCCCGCGTGGGGCTAGGGAGACCCAGTACTTC
CDR3 protein: CASNAPRGARETQYF
clone size: once
CDR3 length: 15
J gene: TRBJ2-5
D gene: NA
V gene: TRBV28

CDR3 DNA: TGTGCCAGCAGTGAAGAGGCAGATTTTAATTACGAGCAGTACTTC
CDR3 protein: CASSEEADFNYEQYF
clone size: NA
CDR3 length: 15
J gene: TRBJ2-7
D gene: NA
V gene: TRBV6-1

CDR3 DNA: TGCGCCAGCAGCCTGACAGGGTTGCGATTTGGAAACACCATATATTTT
CDR3 protein: CASSLTGLRFGNTIYF
clone size: NA
CDR3 length: 16
J gene: TRBJ1-3
D gene: TRBD1
V gene: TRBV5-1

CDR3 DNA: TGTGCCAGCTCACTACAGGGGGTCTACGAGCAGTACTTC
CDR3 protein: CASSLQGVYEQYF
clone size: NA
CDR3 length: 13
J gene: TRBJ2-7
D gene: TRBD1
V gene: TRBV18

CDR3 DNA: TGTGCCAGCAGCAAAGAAACTCCAGCGGGAATCACAGATACGCAGTATTTT
CDR3 protein: CASSKETPAGITDTQYF
clone size: NA
CDR3 length: 17
J gene: TRBJ2-3
D gene: NA
V gene: TRBV21-1

CDR3 DNA: TGTGCCAGCAGTTTGGGGACAAGGCAGGGTTTCAATGAGCAGTTCTTC
CDR3 protein: CASSLGTRQGFNEQFF
clone size: NA
CDR3 length: 16
J gene: TRBJ2-1
D gene: NA
V gene: TRBV28

CDR3 DNA: TGTGCCAGCAGCCTCGGGATAGCGGTTATGACAGATACGCAGTATTTT
CDR3 protein: CASSLGIAVMTDTQYF
clone size: NA
CDR3 length: 16
J gene: TRBJ2-3
D gene: NA
V gene: TRBV5-4

CDR3 DNA: TGTGCCAGCAGCTCAAATCGGGACAGGTACTACGAGCAGTACTTC
CDR3 protein: CASSSNRDRYYEQYF
clone size: once
CDR3 length: 15
J gene: TRBJ2-7
D gene: TRBD1
V gene: TRBV7-8

CDR3 DNA: TGTGCCAGCAGGACCTCGGACCTCCGCCAAGAGACCCAGTACTTC
CDR3 protein: CASRTSDLRQETQYF
clone size: NA
CDR3 length: 15
J gene: TRBJ2-5
D gene: NA
V gene: TRBV6-7

CDR3 DNA: TGTGCCAGCACTTGGACTAGCTCCTACAATGAGCAGTTCTTC
CDR3 protein: CASTWTSSYNEQFF
clone size: NA
CDR3 length: 14
J gene: TRBJ2-1
D gene: TRBD2
V gene: TRBV2

CDR3 DNA: TGTGCCAGCAGCTCCCACAATGAGCAGTTCTTC
CDR3 protein: CASSSHNEQFF
clone size: once
CDR3 length: 11
J gene: TRBJ2-1
D gene: NA
V gene: TRBV7-8

CDR3 DNA: TGCAGCGTTGAGATGGCCCTAGCCGTAATGAGCTCCTACAATGAGCAGTTCTTC
CDR3 protein: CSVEMALAVMSSYNEQFF
clone size: NA
CDR3 length: 18
J gene: TRBJ2-1
D gene: NA
V gene: TRBV29-1

CDR3 DNA: TGTGCCAGCAGCACGGGACGGCAAGAGACCCAGTACTTC
CDR3 protein: CASSTGRQETQYF
clone size: NA
CDR3 length: 13
J gene: TRBJ2-5
D gene: NA
V gene: TRBV7-2

CDR3 DNA: TGTGCCAGCAGTTCCCGGCGGGAGGCGGGGTACAATGAGCAGTTCTTC
CDR3 protein: CASSSRREAGYNEQFF
clone size: NA
CDR3 length: 16
J gene: TRBJ2-1
D gene: TRBD2
V gene: TRBV7-9

CDR3 DNA: TGTGCCAGCAGTTACGACAGGGGGGGTAGCACTGAAGCTTTCTTT
CDR3 protein: CASSYDRGGSTEAFF
clone size: NA
CDR3 length: 15
J gene: TRBJ1-1
D gene: TRBD1
V gene: TRBV6-5

CDR3 DNA: TGTGCCAGTAGTCGAAATAGGGGACAGGGGAGCACTGAAGCTTTCTTT
CDR3 protein: CASSRNRGQGSTEAFF
clone size: NA
CDR3 length: 16
J gene: TRBJ1-1
D gene: TRBD1
V gene: TRBV19

CDR3 DNA: TGCGCCAGTACGCTAGCGGGAGGTAACACCGGGGAGCTGTTTTTT
CDR3 protein: CASTLAGGNTGELFF
clone size: NA
CDR3 length: 15
J gene: TRBJ2-2
D gene: TRBD2
V gene: TRBV5-1

CDR3 DNA: TGTGCCAGCAGCCAAGGCAGGAATTCACCCCTCCACTTT
CDR3 protein: CASSQGRNSPLHF
clone size: NA
CDR3 length: 13
J gene: TRBJ1-6
D gene: NA
V gene: TRBV3-1/TRBV3-2

CDR3 DNA: TGTGCCAGCCAAGGAACAGGGAAAGTCGGCGGCGGCGAGCAGTACTTC
CDR3 protein: CASQGTGKVGGGEQYF
clone size: NA
CDR3 length: 16
J gene: TRBJ2-7
D gene: NA
V gene: TRBV27

CDR3 DNA: TGTGCCAGCAGTTACGGGGCCTACGGGAACACTGAAGCTTTCTTT
CDR3 protein: CASSYGAYGNTEAFF
clone size: NA
CDR3 length: 15
J gene: TRBJ1-1
D gene: NA
V gene: TRBV28

CDR3 DNA: TGTGCCAGCAGCCCTTCCACTAGTCCCGGGGAGCTGTTTTTT
CDR3 protein: CASSPSTSPGELFF
clone size: NA
CDR3 length: 14
J gene: TRBJ2-2
D gene: NA
V gene: TRBV4-2

CDR3 DNA: TGTGCCAGCAGTGAAAGGGGCCACGAGCAGTACTTC
CDR3 protein: CASSERGHEQYF
clone size: NA
CDR3 length: 12
J gene: TRBJ2-7
D gene: NA
V gene: TRBV25-1

CDR3 DNA: TGTGCCATCGGGGGGGGAGGCAATCAGCCCCAGCATTTT
CDR3 protein: CAIGGGGNQPQHF
clone size: NA
CDR3 length: 13
J gene: TRBJ1-5
D gene: NA
V gene: TRBV10-3

CDR3 DNA: TGTGCCACCCTCCGGGGCGTGGGTGAAAAACTGTTTTTT
CDR3 protein: CATLRGVGEKLFF
clone size: NA
CDR3 length: 13
J gene: TRBJ1-4
D gene: NA
V gene: TRBV28

CDR3 DNA: TGTGCCAGCAGCCTCGGACAGGGCGGAGGCGGGGAGCTGTTTTTT
CDR3 protein: CASSLGQGGGGELFF
clone size: NA
CDR3 length: 15
J gene: TRBJ2-2
D gene: TRBD1
V gene: TRBV2

CDR3 DNA: TGTGCCAGCAGCCCGGGACAGCTTAATTCACCCCTCCACTTT
CDR3 protein: CASSPGQLNSPLHF
clone size: NA
CDR3 length: 14
J gene: TRBJ1-6
D gene: TRBD1
V gene: TRBV5-4

CDR3 DNA: TGCGCCAGCAGCTTGGCCGCCGGGGGGACAGGGAACACCATATATTTT
CDR3 protein: CASSLAAGGTGNTIYF
clone size: NA
CDR3 length: 16
J gene: TRBJ1-3
D gene: TRBD1
V gene: TRBV5-1